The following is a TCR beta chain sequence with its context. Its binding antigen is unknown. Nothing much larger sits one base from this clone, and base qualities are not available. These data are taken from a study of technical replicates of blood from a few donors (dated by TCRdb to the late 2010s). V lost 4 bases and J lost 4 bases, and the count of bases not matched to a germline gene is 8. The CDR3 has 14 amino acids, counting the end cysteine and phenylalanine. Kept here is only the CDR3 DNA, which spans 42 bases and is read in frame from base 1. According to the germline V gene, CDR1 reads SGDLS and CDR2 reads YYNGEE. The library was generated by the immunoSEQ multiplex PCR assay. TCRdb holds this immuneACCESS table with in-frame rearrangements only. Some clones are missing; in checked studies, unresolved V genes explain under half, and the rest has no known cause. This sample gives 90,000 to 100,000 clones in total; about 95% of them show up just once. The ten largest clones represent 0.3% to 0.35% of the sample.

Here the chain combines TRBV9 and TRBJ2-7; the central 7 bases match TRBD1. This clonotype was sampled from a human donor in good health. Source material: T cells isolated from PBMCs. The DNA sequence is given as TGTGCCAGCAGCCCCACAGGGGAGAGGTACGAGCAGTACTTC. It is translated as CASSPTGERYEQYF.